This T cell receptor (beta chain) was retrieved from a study of blood T cell repertoires in COVID-19. Study-level background: The cDNA or gDNA used as material had been derived from T cells, B-cell-depleted T cells, or PBMCs.

There are 13 residues in the CDR3. Germline V gene lookup returns CDR1 SGHRS and CDR2 YFSETQ. V shed 0 bases and J 14 bases; nucleotides not matched to a gene: 9. In the authors' methods: Estimation of nucleated cell counts relied on the amplification of reference gene primers. The method was immunoSEQ multiplex PCR; TCRdb's version includes in-frame clones alone and lacks a portion of them. V, J and clone size derive from that table, while D and trimming were established from the DNA sequence. The repertoire holds about 200,000 clones, with around 94% as singletons. This sequence was found in a man aged 25-40 years with COVID-19, enrolled during active disease. Sequenced: peripheral blood. This chain links TRBV5-1 with TRBJ1-2; TRBD1 matches 8 bases. This chain's CDR3 is CASSLGQGSSSTF. For the CDR3, the DNA is TGCGCCAGCAGCTTGGGACAGGGGAGCTCAAGTACCTTC.